This record looks at one T cell receptor beta chain sequence and its context. Its antigen remains unidentified. At one end the junction does not follow the germline gene, possibly because of a read error. The sample originates from a study of blood T cells in healthy people across ages. Study-wide results and caveats: Age advanced and TCR beta diversity per million T cells fell, roughly linearly.

Germline V gene lookup returns CDR1 SEHNR and CDR2 FQNEAQ (reference sequence). CDR3 size: 14 residues. A second about 7 to 12 cycle PCR used barcoded and J-beta primers. TCRdb processed the 5' RACE reads anew with MiXCR; each CDR3 protein has one entry. The sample shows under 1 million distinct CDR3 sequences, 40% to 50% of them seen only once. The sequence was collected from a man between 60 and 70 years old in good health. The chain combines TRBV7-9 with TRBJ2-1; TRBD2 is a possible D gene (5 bases). The sequenced sample was blood. The chain's CDR3 is CASGLEASYNEQFF. CDR3 in DNA: TGTGCCAGCGGCTTGGAGGCCTCCTACAATGAGCAGTTCTTC.